These 5 T cell receptor beta chains were sequenced from one sample in a study of neurological immune-mediated disorders. In TCRdb, the 5' RACE reads were re-called with MiXCR into one record per CDR3 protein. The sample contains tens of thousands of distinct CDR3 sequences, approximately 3.3% of which appear only once. Sample: PBMCs. Source of these receptors: a man aged 40-50 years with multiple sclerosis.

This clonotype came up many times. The CDR3 DNA follows: TGTGCCAGCAGCCCAAACAGGGCTGAAGCTTTCTTT. This sequence encodes CASSPNRAEAFF. The V and J genes are TRBV5-5 and TRBJ1-1; tentatively, D is TRBD1 (6 bases). The CDR3 loop spans 12 amino acids. The germline V gene encodes CDR1 SGHKS and CDR2 YYEKEE (reference sequence). Trimming left V 4 bases short and J 6 bases short, with 10 bases between.

The table lists this clonotype with many counts. The genes are TRBV19 and TRBJ1-2; D unresolved. Germline V gene lookup returns CDR1 LNHDA and CDR2 SQIVND (reference sequence). The CDR3 loop spans 13 amino acids. The germline V and J ends were trimmed by 10 bases and 2 bases, with 14 bases remaining between them. CDR3: CATQYGPNYGYTF. The CDR3 DNA is TGTGCCACGCAATACGGACCCAACTATGGCTACACCTTC.

This clonotype was recorded at least ten times. The rearrangement links TRBV30 to TRBJ1-6; TRBD1 might be the D (6 bases). Germline V CDR1 and CDR2: GTSNPN, SVGIG (reference sequence). V dropped 4 bases and J dropped 10 bases, with 14 bases sitting between them. The CDR3 spans 13 residues. CDR3 nucleotide sequence: TGTGCCTGGACCCCACAGGGTCGATCACCCCTCCACTTT. Its translation is CAWTPQGRSPLHF.

At least ten counts were recorded for this clonotype. The chain employs TRBV5-1 and TRBJ1-5; no reliable D call. The CDR3 is 15 residues long. In germline, CDR1 is SGHRS, CDR2 YFSETQ. The V end was cut by 0 bases, the J end by 0 bases, with 7 bases between. The CDR3 bases are TGCGCCAGCAGCTTGGGGCCTAATAGCAATCAGCCCCAGCATTTT. It codes for CASSLGPNSNQPQHF.

This clonotype was seen repeatedly, ten times or more. The V call is TRBV20-1, the J call TRBJ1-2, with D tentatively TRBD1 (6 bases). CDR1 is DFQATT and CDR2 is SNEGSKA in the germline V gene (reference sequence). The CDR3 is made up of 13 amino acids. With 6 bases removed from V and 5 bases from J, the gap between germline ends came to 16 bases. As DNA, the CDR3 is TGCAGTGCCGACCCCGGACAGAAATATGGCTACACCTTC. Translating it yields CSADPGQKYGYTF.